The T cell receptor (beta chain) under discussion was sequenced for a study of OX40 agonist ivuxolimab in advanced cancers. Study conclusions and caveats: Averaging showed that CD8+ T cells had more expanded clones than CD4+ did.

With regard to this clone: Its antigen is still unknown.

V was clipped by 1 base and J by 6 bases; unmatched bases: 5. The germline CDR1 and CDR2 sequences are SGHNT and YENEEA. This CDR3 spans 15 amino acids. Sequencing was performed with immunoSEQ multiplex PCR; in TCRdb, only in-frame clones are kept and a portion is missing. This sample yields 30,000 or so clones, of which roughly nine tenths are seen a single time; 38% belongs to the top ten. The receptor's source is an adult with an advanced solid tumor such as melanoma, head and neck, liver or kidney cancer. The sequencing used CD4+ or CD8+ T cells sorted from blood, collected in a trial of the OX40 agonist ivuxolimab. The chain uses TRBV11-3 and TRBJ2-2; TRBD2 matches 7 bases. Here the CDR3 reads CASSLGAAGAGELFF. CDR3 DNA: TGTGCCAGCAGCTTAGGGGCCGCGGGGGCCGGGGAGCTGTTTTTT. The full variable domain, with the rest looked up from reference TRBV11-3 and TRBJ2-2, is EAGVVQSPRYKIIEKKQPVAFWCNPISGHNTLYWYLQNLGQGPELLIRYENEEAVDDSQLPKDRFSAERLKGVDSTLKIQPAELGDSAVYLCASSLGAAGAGELFFGEGSRLTVL.